This T cell receptor beta chain originates from a study of blood T cells in healthy people across ages. Germline V gene lookup returns CDR1 SGHRS and CDR2 YFSETQ. The CDR3 loop spans 16 amino acids. Notes on the study in general: CMV status of donors was unknown, possibly confounding expanded clonotype changes.

Comments on this clonotype: The antigen remains unidentified.

Sample-barcoded 5' priming and a J-beta primer mix drove a second PCR of about 7 to 11 cycles. Any given sample supplied a minimum of 3 million CDR3-containing paired-end reads. TCRdb reprocessed the 5' RACE reads via MiXCR and lists one record per CDR3 protein. The sample has some 1.8 million distinct CDR3 sequences, roughly 43% seen once. Healthy Russian Caucasian donors spanned ages about 6 to 100 years. The chain is built from TRBV5-1 and TRBJ2-5, with D perhaps matching TRBD1 (5 bases). The DNA end is more similar to TRBJ2-7, so the J call may be wrong. This sequence was found in a human donor in good health. Sequencing input: blood. Written as DNA, the CDR3 is TGCGCCAGCAGAGCCGGTTTCCAGGGCGAGACCTACGAGCAGTACTTC. Translation gives CASRAGFQGETYEQYF.